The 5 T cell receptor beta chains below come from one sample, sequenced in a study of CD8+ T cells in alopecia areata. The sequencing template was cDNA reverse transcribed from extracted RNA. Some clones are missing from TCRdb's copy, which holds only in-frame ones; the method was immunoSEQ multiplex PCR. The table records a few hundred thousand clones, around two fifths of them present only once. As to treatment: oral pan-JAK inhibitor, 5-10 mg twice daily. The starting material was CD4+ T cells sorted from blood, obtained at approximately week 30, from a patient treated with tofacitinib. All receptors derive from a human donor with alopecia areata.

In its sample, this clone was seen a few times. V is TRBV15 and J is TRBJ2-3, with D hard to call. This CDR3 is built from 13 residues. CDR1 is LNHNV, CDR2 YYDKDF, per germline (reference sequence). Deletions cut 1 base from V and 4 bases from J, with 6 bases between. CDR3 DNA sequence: TGTGCCACCAGCAGAGCGCCGCCAGATACGCAGTATTTT. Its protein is CATSRAPPDTQYF.

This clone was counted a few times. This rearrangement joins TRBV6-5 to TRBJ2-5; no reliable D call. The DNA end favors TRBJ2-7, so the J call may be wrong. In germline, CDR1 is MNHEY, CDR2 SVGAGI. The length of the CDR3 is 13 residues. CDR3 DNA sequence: TGTGCCAGCAGCCCATCTCCCTCCTACGAGCAGTACTTC. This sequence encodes CASSPSPSYEQYF.

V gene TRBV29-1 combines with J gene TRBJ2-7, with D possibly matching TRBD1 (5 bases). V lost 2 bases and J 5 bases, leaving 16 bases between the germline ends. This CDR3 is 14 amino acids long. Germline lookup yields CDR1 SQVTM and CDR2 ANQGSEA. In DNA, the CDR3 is TGCAGCGTTGAAATGGCAGGGCAGGCGAACGAGCAGTACTTC. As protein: CSVEMAGQANEQYF.

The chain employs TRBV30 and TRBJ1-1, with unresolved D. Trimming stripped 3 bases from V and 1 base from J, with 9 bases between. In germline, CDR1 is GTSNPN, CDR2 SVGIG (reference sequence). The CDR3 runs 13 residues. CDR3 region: CAWRPQPNTEAFF. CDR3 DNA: TGTGCCTGGAGGCCCCAGCCGAACACTGAAGCTTTCTTT.

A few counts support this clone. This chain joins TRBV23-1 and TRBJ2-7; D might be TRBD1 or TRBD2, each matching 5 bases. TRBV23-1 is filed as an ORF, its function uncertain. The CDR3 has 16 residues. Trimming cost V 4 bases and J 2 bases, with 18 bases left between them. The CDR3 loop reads CASSPLEPGRTYEQYF. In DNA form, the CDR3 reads TGCGCCAGCAGTCCCCTGGAACCGGGACGGACCTACGAGCAGTACTTC.